This T cell receptor beta chain stems from a study of molecular identifiers for immune sequencing clone quantification. Using its own MiXCR run on the PCR reads, TCRdb lists one record per CDR3 protein. The sample consists of roughly 320,000 distinct CDR3 sequences, 24% of them appearing once. Naive CD8 T cells were FACS-sorted by CD8+CD4-CCR7+CD45RA+ markers. V was shortened by 7 bases and J by 0 bases, with 15 bases between the two germline ends. The V gene's germline CDR1 is DFQATT and CDR2 SNEGSKA (reference sequence). This CDR3 region has 14 residues. The table lists this clonotype with many counts.

The receptor comes from a human donor in good health. Some libraries in this study had Jurkat cell RNA spiked in. The sample comprised naive CD8+ T cells from blood, with Jurkat cell RNA spiked in. Documented subset: FACS-sorted CD8+CD4-CCR7+CD45RA+ naive T cells. This chain links TRBV20-1 with TRBJ1-1, with D unresolved. The CDR3 bases are TGCAGTGTCGGGCAGTGGGAAGTGAACACTGAAGCTTTCTTT. Protein product: CSVGQWEVNTEAFF.